One T cell receptor (beta chain) is described in this entry. The antigen is not known. The CDR3 end is not reached by the read, which stops 3 residues before it; the germline J gene fills it in. Germline CDR1 SGHKS, CDR2 YYEKEE (reference sequence). There are 14 residues in the CDR3. The V and J ends lost 2 bases and 11 bases, in that order; junction bases with no gene match: 6. This specimen belongs to a study of Tregs in tolerant kidney transplant recipients. Generated by immunoSEQ multiplex PCR, the TCRdb table keeps only in-frame clones and is missing some. The repertoire table contains 50,000 or so clones. Notes on the study in general: Expanding Tregs on activated donor B cells appeared to best identify donor-specific TCRbeta clones. Antigen-driven expansion was suggested because donor-specific Tregs expanded more than all Tregs in tolerant patients. Validation in larger populations is needed because few patients were studied. For some patients, primers changed over time, blocking nucleotide-level comparison.

The source is a human donor who received a combined kidney and bone marrow transplant. The sample in question was CD4+ T cells from blood, obtained before the transplant. The chain couples TRBV5-5 to TRBJ1-6; 8 bases line up with TRBD1. The sequenced part of the CDR3 DNA is TGTGCCAGCAGCTTCGCGGACAGGGACACACCC. As protein: CASSFADRDTP. From start to end, the CDR3 is CASSFADRDTPLHF.